This TCR beta chain came from a study of shared clonotypes between healthy human individuals. This CDR3 spans 15 amino acids. Trimming removed 1 base from V and 7 bases from J; junction bases left unmatched: 4. The germline gives CDR1 LNHNV, CDR2 YYDKDF (reference sequence). As for this clone: Its cognate antigen is unknown.

Profiled with immunoSEQ multiplex PCR; TCRdb holds only in-frame clones, not every one. The sample records more than 2 million clones, approximately 96% being singletons. Points from the study as a whole: Naive subsets usually exceeded memory subsets in estimated richness.

V is TRBV15 and J is TRBJ2-7; 13 bases fit TRBD2. The TCR was taken from a man between 18 and 29 years old in good health. Sequencing input: naive CD4+ T cells sorted from blood. Regarding subset: CD45RA+ positively selected. The CDR3 nucleotides are TGTGCCACCAGCAGAGGTGGACTAGCGGGAGTTGAGCAGTACTTC. Its protein is CATSRGGLAGVEQYF.